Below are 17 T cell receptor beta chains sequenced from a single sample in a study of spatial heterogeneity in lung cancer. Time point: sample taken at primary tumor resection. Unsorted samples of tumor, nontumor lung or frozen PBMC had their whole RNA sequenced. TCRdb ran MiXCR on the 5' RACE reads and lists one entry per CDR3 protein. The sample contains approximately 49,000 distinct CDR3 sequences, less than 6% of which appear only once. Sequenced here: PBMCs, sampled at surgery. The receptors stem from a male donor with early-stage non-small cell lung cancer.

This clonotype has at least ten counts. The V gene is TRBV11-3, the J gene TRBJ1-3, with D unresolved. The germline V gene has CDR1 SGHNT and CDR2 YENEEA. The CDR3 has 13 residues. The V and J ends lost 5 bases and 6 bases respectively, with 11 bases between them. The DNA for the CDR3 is TGTGCCAGCAGCCAAAGGGAGGAAAACACCATATATTTT. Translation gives CASSQREENTIYF.

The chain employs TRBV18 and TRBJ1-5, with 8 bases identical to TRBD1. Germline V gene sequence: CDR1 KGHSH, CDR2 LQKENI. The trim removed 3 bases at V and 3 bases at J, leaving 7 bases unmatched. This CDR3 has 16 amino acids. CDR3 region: CASSPETGVTNQPQHF. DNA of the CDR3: TGTGCCAGCTCACCGGAGACAGGGGTCACCAATCAGCCCCAGCATTTT.

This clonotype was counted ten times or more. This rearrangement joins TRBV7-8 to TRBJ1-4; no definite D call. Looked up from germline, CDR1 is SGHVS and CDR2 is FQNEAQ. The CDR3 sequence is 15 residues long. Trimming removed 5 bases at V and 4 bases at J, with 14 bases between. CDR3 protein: CASSLIGQINEKLFF. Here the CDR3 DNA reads TGTGCCAGCAGCCTCATAGGGCAGATTAATGAAAAACTGTTTTTT.

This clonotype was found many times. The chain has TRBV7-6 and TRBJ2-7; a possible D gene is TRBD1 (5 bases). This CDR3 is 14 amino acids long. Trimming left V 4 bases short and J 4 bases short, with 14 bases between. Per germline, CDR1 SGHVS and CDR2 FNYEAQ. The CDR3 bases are TGTGCCAGCAGCTGGACAAACTCGGGTTACGAGCAGTACTTC. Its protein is CASSWTNSGYEQYF.

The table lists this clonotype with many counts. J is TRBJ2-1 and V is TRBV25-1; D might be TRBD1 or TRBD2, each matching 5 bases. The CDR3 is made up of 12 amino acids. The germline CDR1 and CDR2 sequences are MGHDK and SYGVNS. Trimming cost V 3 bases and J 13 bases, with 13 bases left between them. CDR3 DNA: TGTGCCAGCAGTGACGGGGCTAGACTCCAGTTCTTC. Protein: CASSDGARLQFF.

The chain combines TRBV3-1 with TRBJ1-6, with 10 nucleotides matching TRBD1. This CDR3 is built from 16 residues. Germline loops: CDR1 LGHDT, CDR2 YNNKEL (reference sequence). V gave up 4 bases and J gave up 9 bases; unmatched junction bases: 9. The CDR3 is CASSPAIGTGASPLHF. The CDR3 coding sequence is TGTGCCAGCAGCCCTGCGATCGGGACAGGGGCTTCACCCCTCCACTTT. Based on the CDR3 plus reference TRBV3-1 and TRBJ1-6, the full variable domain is DTAVSQTPKYLVTQMGNDKSIKCEQNLGHDTMYWYKQDSKKFLKIMFSYNNKELIINETVPNRFSPKSPDKAHLNLHINSLELGDSAVYFCASSPAIGTGASPLHFGNGTRLTVT.

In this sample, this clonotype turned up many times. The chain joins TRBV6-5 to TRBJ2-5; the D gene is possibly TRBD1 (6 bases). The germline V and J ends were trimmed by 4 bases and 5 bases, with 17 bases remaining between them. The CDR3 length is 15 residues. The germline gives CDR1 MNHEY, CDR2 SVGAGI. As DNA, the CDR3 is TGTGCCAGCAGTTTGGGGCAGGGGAGAAGGGAGACCCAGTACTTC. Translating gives CASSLGQGRRETQYF.

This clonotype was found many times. The CDR3 here is CSARSGGSNNEQFF. In DNA, the CDR3 is TGCAGTGCTCGATCGGGAGGGAGTAACAATGAGCAGTTCTTC. The chain links TRBV20-1 to TRBJ2-1, with 8 bases identical to TRBD2. The V gene end was trimmed by 5 bases and the J gene end by 5 bases; junction bases not matched to a gene: 8. Germline V gene data show CDR1 as DFQATT and CDR2 as SNEGSKA (reference sequence). This CDR3 is built from 14 residues.

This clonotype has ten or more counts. CDR3 loop: CASSLGLAETQYF. The CDR3 nucleotides read TGTGCCAGCAGCTTAGGGCTAGCAGAGACCCAGTACTTC. The chain links TRBV7-3 to TRBJ2-5; a weak D match, TRBD2 (5 bases). The CDR3 runs to 13 residues. V lost 2 bases and J 4 bases, leaving 8 bases between the germline ends. Germline lookup yields CDR1 SGHTA and CDR2 FQGTGA.

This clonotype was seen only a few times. The CDR3 spells CSAVGGGNEQFF. CDR3 DNA: TGCAGTGCTGTCGGGGGAGGTAATGAGCAGTTCTTC. The chain uses TRBV20-1 and TRBJ2-1; possibly TRBD2 for D (6 bases). CDR1 is DFQATT and CDR2 is SNEGSKA in the germline V gene (reference sequence). Trimming shortened V by 5 bases and J by 7 bases, and 12 bases separated the two germline ends. The CDR3 length is 12 residues.

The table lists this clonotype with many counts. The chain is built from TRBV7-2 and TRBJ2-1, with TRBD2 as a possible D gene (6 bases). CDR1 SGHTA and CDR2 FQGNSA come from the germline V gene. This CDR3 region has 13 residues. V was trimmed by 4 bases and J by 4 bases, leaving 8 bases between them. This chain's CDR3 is CASSWRDYNEQFF. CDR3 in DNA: TGTGCCAGCAGCTGGAGGGATTACAATGAGCAGTTCTTC.

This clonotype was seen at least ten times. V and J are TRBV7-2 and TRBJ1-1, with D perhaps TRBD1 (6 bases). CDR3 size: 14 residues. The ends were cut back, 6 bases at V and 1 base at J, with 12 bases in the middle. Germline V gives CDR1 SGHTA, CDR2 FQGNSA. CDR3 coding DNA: TGTGCCAGCAGTCGCGGACAGACGAACACTGAAGCTTTCTTT. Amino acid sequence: CASSRGQTNTEAFF.

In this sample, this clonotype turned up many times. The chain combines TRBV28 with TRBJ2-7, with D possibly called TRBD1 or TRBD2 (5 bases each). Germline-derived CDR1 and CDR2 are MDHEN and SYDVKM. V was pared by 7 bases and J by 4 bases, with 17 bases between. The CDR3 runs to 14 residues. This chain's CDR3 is CASTTWGPGYEQYF. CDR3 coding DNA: TGTGCCAGCACCACCTGGGGACCCGGGTACGAGCAGTACTTC.

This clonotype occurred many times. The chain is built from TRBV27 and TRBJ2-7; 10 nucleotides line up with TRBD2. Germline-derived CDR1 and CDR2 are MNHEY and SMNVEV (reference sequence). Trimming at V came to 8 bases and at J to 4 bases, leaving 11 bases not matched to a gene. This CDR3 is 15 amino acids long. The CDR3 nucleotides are TGTGCCAGCCAGGGGTCTAGCGGGAGTCGGTACGAGCAGTACTTC. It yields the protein CASQGSSGSRYEQYF.

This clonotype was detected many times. The CDR3 region is CASSLGGGRNTEAFF. CDR3 nucleotides: TGTGCCAGCAGCTTAGGTGGGGGTAGGAACACTGAAGCTTTCTTT. J is TRBJ1-1 and V is TRBV7-9; D is perhaps TRBD1 (5 bases). CDR3 length: 15 amino acids. The germline V gene encodes CDR1 SEHNR and CDR2 FQNEAQ (reference sequence). V lost 1 base to trimming and J lost 1 base, with 10 bases between them.

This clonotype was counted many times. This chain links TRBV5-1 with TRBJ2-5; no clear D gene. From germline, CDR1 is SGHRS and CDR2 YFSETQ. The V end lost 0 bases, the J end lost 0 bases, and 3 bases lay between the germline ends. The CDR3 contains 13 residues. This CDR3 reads CASSLGDQETQYF. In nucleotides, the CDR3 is TGCGCCAGCAGCTTGGGGGACCAAGAGACCCAGTACTTC.

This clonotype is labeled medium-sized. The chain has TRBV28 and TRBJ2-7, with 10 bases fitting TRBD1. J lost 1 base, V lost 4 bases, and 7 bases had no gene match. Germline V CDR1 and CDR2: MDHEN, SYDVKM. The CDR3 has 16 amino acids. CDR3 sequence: CASSYHRDRGSYEQYF. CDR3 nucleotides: TGTGCCAGCAGTTACCACCGGGACAGGGGTTCCTACGAGCAGTACTTC.